One sample yielded the 9 T cell receptor beta chains listed below, sequenced in a study of molecular identifiers for immune sequencing clone quantification. MiXCR, applied by TCRdb to the PCR reads, yields one record per CDR3 protein. The profile shows tens of thousands of distinct CDR3 sequences, roughly 23% of them singletons. Material for sequencing was naive CD8+ T cells from blood, with Jurkat cell RNA spiked in. Documented subset: FACS-sorted CD8+CD4-CCR7+CD45RA+ naive T cells. Receptors originate from a human donor in good health. Some libraries in this study had Jurkat cell RNA spiked in.

In regard to this clonotype: A much more abundant neighbour one base away suggests this may be a read error. The chain is built from TRBV30 and TRBJ2-5; possible D gene TRBD2, 5 bases. Germline V gene data show CDR1 as GTSNPN and CDR2 as SVGIG (reference sequence). Trimming left V 7 bases short and J 7 bases short, with 19 bases between. This CDR3 has 13 amino acids. The CDR3 spells CASPVGDRGTQYF. The CDR3 coding sequence is TGTGCCTCCCCCGTGGGAGACCGAGGGACCCAGTACTTC.

This clonotype was seen at least ten times. This sequence joins TRBV6-6 and TRBJ2-3; unclear D gene. With 2 bases removed from V and 3 bases from J, the gap between germline ends came to 3 bases. This CDR3 contains 12 residues. Germline CDR1 reads MNHNY; CDR2 reads SVGAGI (reference sequence). As DNA, the CDR3 is TGTGCCAGCAGTTACGGAACAGATACGCAGTATTTT. This translates into CASSYGTDTQYF.

This clonotype has ten or more counts. The V call is TRBV28, the J call TRBJ2-3, with 8 bases matching TRBD1. The germline gives CDR1 MDHEN, CDR2 SYDVKM. The CDR3 spans 15 residues. With 7 bases clipped from V and 4 bases from J, the junction kept 10 bases outside the gene matches. CDR3 loop: CASTETGDEADTQYF. CDR3 in DNA: TGTGCCAGCACCGAGACAGGGGATGAAGCAGATACGCAGTATTTT. The variable domain in full, completed from reference TRBV28 and TRBJ2-3, reads DVKVTQSSRYLVKRTGEKVFLECVQDMDHENMFWYRQDPGLGLRLIYFSYDVKMKEKGDIPEGYSVSREKKERFSLILESASTNQTSMYLCASTETGDEADTQYFGPGTRLTVL.

The CDR3 DNA follows: TGCAGTGCTAGTTTATTGGGGGGCGCGGCTGAAGCTTTCTTT. Translation: CSASLLGGAAEAFF. This chain joins TRBV20-1 and TRBJ1-1; tentatively, D is TRBD1 (6 bases). This CDR3 comprises 14 residues. Germline loops: CDR1 DFQATT, CDR2 SNEGSKA (reference sequence). V lost 3 bases, J lost 6 bases, and 17 bases lay in between.

As concerns this clonotype: A single base separates this from a much larger clone, so it may be a read error. The chain couples TRBV30 to TRBJ2-1; D is ambiguous. CDR3 size: 11 residues. CDR1 is GTSNPN and CDR2 is SVGIG in the germline V gene (reference sequence). This chain's CDR3 is CVWSVTNEQFF. In DNA, the CDR3 is TGTGTCTGGAGTGTAACTAATGAGCAGTTCTTC.

This chain links TRBV10-2 with TRBJ1-5, with D perhaps TRBD1 (6 bases). The V end lost 5 bases, the J end lost 1 base, and 15 bases lay between the germline ends. This CDR3 contains 16 residues. Germline CDR1 reads WSHSY; CDR2 reads SAAADI. The CDR3 is CASSNTGMLSNQPQHF. CDR3 sequence (DNA): TGCGCCAGCAGTAATACAGGGATGTTGAGCAATCAGCCCCAGCATTTT.

This clonotype showed up just a few times. This rearrangement joins TRBV12-3 or TRBV12-4 to TRBJ1-4; D is uncertain. The V gene lost 3 bases and the J gene lost 0 bases, with 14 bases spanning the gap. The CDR3 sequence is 17 residues long. CDR3 DNA sequence: TGTGCCAGCAGTTTGGGCCCACCAGTATCAACTAATGAAAAACTGTTTTTT. Residues: CASSLGPPVSTNEKLFF.

The chain couples TRBV5-1 to TRBJ2-7; tentative D call: TRBD2 (6 bases). V was pared by 4 bases and J by 3 bases, with 14 bases between. The CDR3 covers 14 residues. Per germline, CDR1 SGHRS and CDR2 YFSETQ. The CDR3 coding sequence is TGCGCCAGCAGCCCCGGGGGTACCTACTACGAGCAGTACTTC. Protein product: CASSPGGTYYEQYF.

Note on this clonotype: With a much larger clone just one base away, this may be a read error. The J gene is TRBJ2-5, the V gene TRBV5-6, with 7 bases that match TRBD1. CDR1 is SGHDT, CDR2 YYEEEE, per germline. CDR3 length: 16 residues. CDR3 sequence: CTSSKDRDERQETQYF. CDR3 DNA: TGTACCAGCAGTAAAGACAGGGACGAGCGTCAAGAGACCCAGTACTTC.